These 14 T cell receptor beta chains were sequenced from one sample in a study of blood T cell repertoires in COVID-19. The assay was immunoSEQ multiplex PCR, and TCRdb's table has in-frame clones only and misses some. The sample shows 400,000 or so clones, 75% to 90% of them seen only once. Sequencing was performed on PBMCs or T cells enriched from blood (not recorded which). The receptors shown here come from a man aged 30 to 39 who had recovered from COVID-19.

This chain connects TRBV11-2 to TRBJ2-3; 9 bases fit TRBD2. The CDR3 sequence is 15 residues long. The V segment lost 3 bases and the J segment 3 bases; nucleotides outside the gene matches: 4. CDR1 is SGHAT, CDR2 FQNNGV, per germline. The CDR3 nucleotides are TGTGCCAGCAGCTTTAGCGGGAGCACGACAGATACGCAGTATTTT. Its protein product is CASSFSGSTTDTQYF.

The rearrangement uses TRBV28 and TRBJ1-5, with D tentatively TRBD1 (6 bases). This CDR3 has 15 residues. Trimming removed 6 bases from V and 0 bases from J, with 12 bases in between. The germline V gene encodes CDR1 MDHEN and CDR2 SYDVKM. Here the CDR3 reads CASRRQEFSNQPQHF. The CDR3 DNA reads TGTGCCAGCAGGAGACAGGAATTTAGCAATCAGCCCCAGCATTTT.

The chain carries TRBV6-5 and TRBJ2-7, with a possible D match to TRBD2 (6 bases). V gave up 7 bases and J gave up 7 bases, with 23 bases separating them. The CDR3 spans 15 residues. CDR1 and CDR2 from the germline V gene are MNHEY and SVGAGI. DNA of the CDR3: TGTGCCAGCACCAAAGCGGGTTGGGGTTTTTCGGAGCAGTACTTC. Translating gives CASTKAGWGFSEQYF.

The V call is TRBV6-5, the J call TRBJ2-7, with TRBD2 as a possible D gene (6 bases). The CDR3 totals 12 residues. Germline V gives CDR1 MNHEY, CDR2 SVGAGI. Trimming left V 11 bases short and J 6 bases short, with 17 bases between. The CDR3 loop is CASGEVPFEQYF. DNA of the CDR3: TGTGCCTCGGGGGAGGTGCCGTTCGAGCAGTACTTC.

The chain is built from TRBV13 and TRBJ2-7; TRBD1 matches at 10 bases. There are 18 residues in the CDR3. Germline V lookup: CDR1 PRHDT, CDR2 FYEKMQ (reference sequence). The J segment lost 0 bases and the V segment lost 5 bases, leaving 13 bases of the junction unmatched. In DNA form, the CDR3 reads TGTGCCAGCAGCGGCCCGGGACAGGGGCCTTCCAGCTCCTACGAGCAGTACTTC. Its translation is CASSGPGQGPSSSYEQYF.

The chain joins TRBV4-1 to TRBJ2-1; 9 bases agree with TRBD2. The CDR3 extends over 16 amino acids. J gave up 4 bases and V 3 bases, and 7 bases lay outside the gene matches. The germline CDR1 and CDR2 sequences are MGHRA and YSYEKL. CDR3 sequence (DNA): TGCGCCAGCAGCCAGATGGGGACTAGCCTATACAATGAGCAGTTCTTC. Translation: CASSQMGTSLYNEQFF.

The genes are TRBV5-6 and TRBJ2-3; the D gene is possibly TRBD2 (5 bases). CDR1 is SGHDT, CDR2 YYEEEE, per germline. With 1 base removed from V and 4 bases from J, the gap between germline ends came to 7 bases. This CDR3 spans 13 amino acids. CDR3 amino acids: CASSLRGSDTQYF. The CDR3 region has the DNA TGTGCCAGCAGCTTGAGAGGGTCAGATACGCAGTATTTT.

J is TRBJ2-7 and V is TRBV6-5; D is perhaps TRBD1 (6 bases). Germline CDR1 and CDR2: MNHEY and SVGAGI. The CDR3 is 12 amino acids. Trimming took off 10 bases at V and 2 bases at J, with 12 bases between the two ends. For the CDR3, the DNA is TGTGCCACCTTGGGGACACCCTACGAGCAGTACTTC. It specifies CATLGTPYEQYF.

This chain connects TRBV7-2 to TRBJ2-5; D might be TRBD2 (6 bases). Germline CDR1 SGHTA, CDR2 FQGNSA. The V and J ends lost 1 base and 7 bases respectively, with 16 bases between them. CDR3 size: 15 residues. The CDR3 DNA follows: TGTGCCAGCAGCTTAGTCCCGCGGGCCGGGGGGACCCAGTACTTC. It yields the protein CASSLVPRAGGTQYF.

In its sample, this clone was seen once. The chain uses TRBV27 and TRBJ2-2; the D is unclear. Trimming left V 4 bases short and J 9 bases short, with 9 bases between. CDR3 length: 12 residues. Germline assignment: CDR1 MNHEY and CDR2 SMNVEV (reference sequence). The CDR3 nucleotides are TGTGCCAGCAGTTCGAGCCGCCGGGAGCTGTTTTTT. Its protein product is CASSSSRRELFF.

Written as DNA, the CDR3 is TGCGCCAGCAGCTTGAGTTTTGGAGGGGCCTACGAGCAGTACTTC. It codes for CASSLSFGGAYEQYF. The rearrangement joins TRBV5-1 to TRBJ2-7; a possible D gene is TRBD2 (6 bases). CDR1 is SGHRS, CDR2 YFSETQ, per germline. Trimming shortened V by 1 base and J by 2 bases, and 13 bases separated the two germline ends. The CDR3 consists of 15 residues.

V and J are TRBV28 and TRBJ1-1, with D unclear. V lost 2 bases to trimming and J lost 11 bases, with 21 bases between them. Germline V gene lookup returns CDR1 MDHEN and CDR2 SYDVKM. The CDR3 spans 15 residues. This chain's CDR3 is CASSLRQNWSFSAFF. The CDR3 DNA reads TGTGCCAGCAGTTTACGTCAAAATTGGAGCTTCTCGGCTTTCTTT. Together with reference TRBV28 and TRBJ1-1, the CDR3 gives the full variable domain: DVKVTQSSRYLVKRTGEKVFLECVQDMDHENMFWYRQDPGLGLRLIYFSYDVKMKEKGDIPEGYSVSREKKERFSLILESASTNQTSMYLCASSLRQNWSFSAFFGQGTRLTVV.

The V gene is TRBV27, the J gene TRBJ2-2; no definite D call. V lost 1 base and J lost 6, with 3 bases in between. The CDR3 runs 12 residues. Germline V CDR1 and CDR2: MNHEY, SMNVEV (reference sequence). The CDR3 region is CASSLLAGELFF. The CDR3 DNA reads as TGTGCCAGCAGTTTATTAGCCGGGGAGCTGTTTTTT.

The V and J genes are TRBV27 and TRBJ1-1; 7 nucleotides align to TRBD1. CDR3 length: 14 amino acids. J was trimmed by 4 bases and V by 6 bases; bases with no gene match: 8. Germline loops: CDR1 MNHEY, CDR2 SMNVEV (reference sequence). CDR3 sequence: CASSSITGATEAFF. As DNA, the CDR3 is TGTGCCAGCAGCTCAATCACAGGGGCCACTGAAGCTTTCTTT.